Each of the 8 T cell receptor beta chains below was sequenced from the same sample in a study of cytomegalovirus exposure and HLA in healthy donors. Using immunoSEQ multiplex PCR, the repertoire was profiled, and TCRdb retains in-frame clones only, with some absent. The table lists roughly 150,000 clones, roughly 89% of them singletons. Material for sequencing was PBMCs. These receptors were obtained from a man between 18 and 29 years old in good health and CMV-seropositive.

The rearrangement uses TRBV13 and TRBJ2-3, with a possible D match to TRBD2 (6 bases). CDR1 and CDR2 (germline): PRHDT, FYEKMQ (reference sequence). Trimming stripped 4 bases from V and 0 bases from J, with 8 bases between. The CDR3 totals 14 residues. The CDR3, as DNA: TGTGCCAGCAGCTCCGGGACTAGCACAGATACGCAGTATTTT. It encodes CASSSGTSTDTQYF.

The genes are TRBV6-5 and TRBJ1-4; 8 nucleotides match TRBD1. The trim removed 2 bases at V and 2 bases at J, leaving 4 bases unmatched. The length of the CDR3 is 16 residues. The germline V gene has CDR1 MNHEY and CDR2 SVGAGI. CDR3 nucleotides: TGTGCCAGCAGTTACGCGCAGGGGGCCACTAATGAAAAACTGTTTTTT. Its protein is CASSYAQGATNEKLFF.

This sequence joins TRBV7-8 and TRBJ1-1, with 7 bases fitting TRBD1. Unmatched junction bases numbered 10, after V lost 5 bases and J lost 7 bases. The CDR3 runs to 14 residues. CDR1 and CDR2 from the germline V gene are SGHVS and FQNEAQ. DNA of the CDR3: TGTGCCAGCAGCCTTACAATGACAGGGTTTGAAGCTTTCTTT. Translating gives CASSLTMTGFEAFF.

The rearrangement links TRBV5-1 to TRBJ1-2, with 11 bases fitting TRBD1. There are 14 residues in the CDR3. In germline, CDR1 is SGHRS, CDR2 YFSETQ. V lost 4 bases to trimming and J lost 7 bases; unmatched junction nucleotides: 6. CDR3 in DNA: TGCGCCAGCAGCCTGTCGGGACAGGGGGGTGGCTACACCTTC. Its translation: CASSLSGQGGGYTF.

CDR3 amino acids: CASSPPSSYEQYF. The CDR3 DNA reads as TGTGCCAGCAGCCCACCGAGTTCCTACGAGCAGTACTTC. V usage is TRBV5-4 and J usage is TRBJ2-7; D unresolved. The CDR3 runs to 13 residues. Germline V gene sequence: CDR1 SGHNT, CDR2 YYREEE (reference sequence). Trimming shortened V by 4 bases and J by 1 base, and 9 bases separated the two germline ends. Full variable domain (remainder filled in from reference TRBV5-4 and TRBJ2-7): ETGVTQSPTHLIKTRGQQVTLRCSSQSGHNTVSWYQQALGQGPQFIFQYYREEENGRGNFPPRFSGLQFPNYSSELNVNALELDDSALYLCASSPPSSYEQYFGPGTRLTVT.

The V gene is TRBV2, the J gene TRBJ2-3; D possibly corresponds to TRBD2 (6 bases). This CDR3 region has 18 residues. Per the germline V gene, CDR1 is SNHLY and CDR2 is FYNNEI. V was shortened by 6 bases and J by 4 bases, with 26 bases between the two germline ends. The CDR3 region has the DNA TGTGCCAGCAGCGGTACTCTTAGCGGTCCTAGGTACGCAGATACGCAGTATTTT. It is translated as CASSGTLSGPRYADTQYF.

The chain combines TRBV7-6 with TRBJ2-7, with D possibly matching TRBD2 (5 bases). The germline V gene encodes CDR1 SGHVS and CDR2 FNYEAQ. This CDR3 comprises 15 residues. V was pared by 4 bases and J by 6 bases, with 19 bases between. For the CDR3, the DNA is TGTGCCAGCAGCTGGGTGGAGGTCGGAGCCGGCGAGCAGTACTTC. Translation gives CASSWVEVGAGEQYF.

The chain combines TRBV6-6 with TRBJ2-7; TRBD2 aligns across 13 bases. This CDR3 is built from 14 residues. The germline gives CDR1 MNHNY, CDR2 SVGAGI (reference sequence). The junction had 4 bases not matched to a gene; V was cut back by 6 bases and J by 5 bases. The CDR3 DNA reads as TGTGCCAGCAGCCAACTAGCGGGAGGGGACGAGCAGTACTTC. Amino acids: CASSQLAGGDEQYF.